This record covers a single T cell receptor (beta chain). Its cognate antigen is unknown. At one of its ends the junction is not consistent with the germline gene, which may arise from a read error. The germline V gene has CDR1 SGHTA and CDR2 FQGNSA. The CDR3 is 14 amino acids. TCRdb reanalyzed the PCR reads via MiXCR. This sample carries more than 25,000 clones, approximately 7.4% of them seen once, and the ten largest clones take about 45%. Not a single patient had been given any form of treatment at any point before undergoing thyroid surgery. The data derive from a study of metastatic and nonmetastatic thyroid tumors. Study background: Across blood and tumor or nodule tissue, repertoires from malignant and benign thyroid patients were compared with one another. Study results and limitations: A significant increase in TCR beta diversity was reportedly seen in malignant thyroid tumors relative to benign nodules, in blood and tumor.

This receptor was identified in a female donor with papillary thyroid cancer or a benign thyroid nodule (not recorded which). Some clones in this sample may be carry-over from other donors' samples. Sequencing used blood. The chain joins TRBV7-2 to TRBJ2-3; 7 bases fit TRBD1. The chain's CDR3 is CASSQRGLWDTQYF. DNA of the CDR3: TGTGCCAGCAGCCAGAGGGGGCTCTGGGATACGCAGTATTTC.